The 28 T cell receptor beta chains reported below all come from one sample, sequenced in a study of blood T cell repertoires in COVID-19. This table comes from immunoSEQ multiplex PCR, and its TCRdb copy is limited to in-frame clones, with some not included. This sample has a few hundred thousand clones, with 65% to 90% found just once. The sample consisted of peripheral blood. Receptors were obtained from a man aged 50 to 59 with acute or convalescent COVID-19.

In nucleotides, the CDR3 is TGCGCCAGCAGCCAAGAACAGGGGGCAATTCAGCCCCAGCATTTT. It translates to CASSQEQGAIQPQHF. The chain couples TRBV4-1 to TRBJ1-5; 9 bases are a match to TRBD1. Germline V lookup: CDR1 MGHRA, CDR2 YSYEKL. With 0 bases clipped from V and 6 bases from J, the junction kept 3 bases outside the gene matches. This CDR3 is 15 amino acids long.

This chain uses TRBV6-5 with TRBJ2-2; TRBD1 matches at 9 bases. This CDR3 is 15 amino acids long. Germline CDR1 MNHEY, CDR2 SVGAGI. With V trimmed by 0 bases and J by 6 bases, 2 bases remained unmatched. The CDR3 reads CASSYSRQGAGELFF. CDR3 in DNA: TGTGCCAGCAGTTACTCGCGACAGGGGGCCGGGGAGCTGTTTTTT.

The V and J genes are TRBV5-1 and TRBJ2-3, with TRBD2 matching over 10 bases. This CDR3 has 16 amino acids. CDR1 is SGHRS and CDR2 is YFSETQ in the germline V gene. The V gene end was trimmed by 1 base and the J gene end by 0 bases; junction bases not matched to a gene: 2. CDR3 sequence: CASSLTSGASTDTQYF. CDR3 coding DNA: TGCGCCAGCAGCTTGACTAGCGGGGCTAGCACAGATACGCAGTATTTT.

This chain uses TRBV13 with TRBJ1-1, with a possible D match to TRBD1 (5 bases). V was cut by 4 bases and J by 3 bases, with 15 bases left in between. The CDR3 is made up of 15 amino acids. The germline gives CDR1 PRHDT, CDR2 FYEKMQ (reference sequence). CDR3 in DNA: TGTGCCAGCAGCTCAAGGACACCCTTGGACACTGAAGCTTTCTTT. Translation: CASSSRTPLDTEAFF.

This clone was detected once. This chain uses TRBV4-1 with TRBJ1-2, with TRBD1 identical over 7 bases. The CDR3 has 16 residues. Germline values: CDR1 MGHRA, CDR2 YSYEKL. V trimming: 0 bases; J trimming: 8 bases; junction bases outside the gene matches: 12. CDR3 in DNA: TGCGCCAGCAGCCAAGATAGGAGACAGGGTTATCAAGGCTACACCTTC. This gives the protein CASSQDRRQGYQGYTF.

V gene TRBV7-2 combines with J gene TRBJ2-5; TRBD2 matches 7 bases. Germline trimming cut 5 bases from V and 2 bases from J; bases unmatched to any gene: 5. The CDR3 is 14 residues long. Germline V lookup: CDR1 SGHTA, CDR2 FQGNSA. The CDR3 region is CASSRGGLQETQYF. The CDR3, as DNA: TGTGCCAGCAGCCGGGGAGGGTTACAAGAGACCCAGTACTTC.

V and J are TRBV5-5 and TRBJ1-4, with D unclear. The CDR3 consists of 14 residues. Germline CDR1 is SGHKS and CDR2 is YYEKEE (reference sequence). V lost 0 bases, J lost 6 bases, and 9 bases lay in between. The CDR3 is CASSLVVRDEKLFF. Here the CDR3 DNA reads TGTGCCAGCAGCTTGGTGGTGCGGGATGAAAAACTGTTTTTT. Full variable domain (missing parts from reference TRBV5-5 and TRBJ1-4): DAGVTQSPTHLIKTRGQQVTLRCSPISGHKSVSWYQQVLGQGPQFIFQYYEKEERGRGNFPDRFSARQFPNYSSELNVNALLLGDSALYLCASSLVVRDEKLFFGSGTQLSVL.

This rearrangement joins TRBV18 to TRBJ1-4; 7 bases agree with TRBD1. Germline CDR1 KGHSH, CDR2 LQKENI. Trimming took 5 bases from V and 5 from J; bases not matched to a gene: 5. This CDR3 comprises 14 residues. The CDR3 region is CASSRDSSNEKLFF. The CDR3 DNA follows: TGTGCCAGCTCAAGGGACAGTTCAAATGAAAAACTGTTTTTT.

The rearrangement uses TRBV5-1 and TRBJ1-2; D may be TRBD1 (5 bases). Trimming cost V 1 base and J 1 base, with 11 bases left between them. Germline assignment: CDR1 SGHRS and CDR2 YFSETQ. This CDR3 has 15 amino acids. The CDR3 nucleotides are TGCGCCAGCAGCTTGCAGGCAGGGAATAACTATGGCTACACCTTC. It translates to CASSLQAGNNYGYTF.

This rearrangement joins TRBV18 to TRBJ2-7; D unclear. Trimming pared 4 bases from V and 3 bases from J, leaving 10 bases between. CDR1 is KGHSH, CDR2 LQKENI, per germline. The CDR3 is 13 amino acids. The CDR3 loop reads CASSLETVYEQYF. As DNA, the CDR3 is TGTGCCAGCTCACTGGAGACGGTCTACGAGCAGTACTTC.

This clone came up once. The chain uses TRBV5-1 and TRBJ1-3; maybe TRBD1 (5 bases). The CDR3 length is 15 residues. In germline, CDR1 is SGHRS, CDR2 YFSETQ. The germline V and J ends were trimmed by 0 bases and 3 bases, with 10 bases remaining between them. CDR3 DNA sequence: TGCGCCAGCAGCTTGGACAGGCCAGATGGAAACACCATATATTTT. Translated: CASSLDRPDGNTIYF.

J is TRBJ2-1 and V is TRBV7-8; 10 bases map to TRBD2. Trimming cost V 4 bases and J 3 bases; bases outside gene matches: 3. The length of the CDR3 is 15 residues. The germline V gene has CDR1 SGHVS and CDR2 FQNEAQ. The CDR3 loop is CASSSQRGGYNEQFF. CDR3 sequence (DNA): TGTGCCAGCAGCTCACAGCGGGGGGGCTACAATGAGCAGTTCTTC.

The chain joins TRBV5-8 to TRBJ1-1; D is perhaps TRBD1 (5 bases). The V gene lost 0 bases and the J gene lost 10 bases, with 16 bases spanning the gap. Per the germline V gene, CDR1 is SGHTS and CDR2 is YDEGEE. This CDR3 is 14 amino acids long. The CDR3 region is CASSLVGAQGPAFF. CDR3 bases: TGTGCCAGCAGCTTGGTTGGGGCGCAAGGGCCAGCTTTCTTT.

The chain joins TRBV4-1 to TRBJ2-7; D may be TRBD1 (6 bases). V was pared by 1 base and J by 3 bases, with 13 bases between. This CDR3 region has 15 residues. The germline V gene has CDR1 MGHRA and CDR2 YSYEKL. Here the CDR3 DNA reads TGCGCCAGCAGCCAAGGTTGGGACATCGACTACGAGCAGTACTTC. The encoded protein is CASSQGWDIDYEQYF.

The chain recombines TRBV4-2 with TRBJ2-4; a weak D match, TRBD2 (5 bases). The CDR3 is made up of 17 amino acids. V gave up 3 bases and J gave up 0 bases, with 15 bases separating them. Germline loops: CDR1 LGHNA, CDR2 YNFKEQ. The CDR3 region is CASSHGGGSLAKNIQYF. DNA of the CDR3: TGTGCCAGCAGCCATGGCGGAGGATCTCTAGCCAAAAACATTCAGTACTTC.

This rearrangement joins TRBV7-2 to TRBJ2-5, with 14 bases matching TRBD2. CDR1 SGHTA and CDR2 FQGNSA come from the germline V gene. The CDR3 totals 16 residues. The junction had 1 base not matched to a gene; V was cut back by 3 bases and J by 1 base. CDR3 coding DNA: TGTGCCAGCAGCTTCGGGACTAGCGGGGGCCAAGAGACCCAGTACTTC. Amino acids: CASSFGTSGGQETQYF. Complete variable domain (other parts from reference TRBV7-2 and TRBJ2-5): GAGVSQSPSNKVTEKGKDVELRCDPISGHTALYWYRQSLGQGLEFLIYFQGNSAPDKSGLPSDRFSAERTGGSVSTLTIQRTQQEDSAVYLCASSFGTSGGQETQYFGPGTRLLVL.

The rearrangement links TRBV18 to TRBJ2-4; 7 bases are shared with TRBD2. J gave up 6 bases and V 3 bases, and 2 bases lay outside the gene matches. The V gene's germline CDR1 is KGHSH and CDR2 LQKENI. The CDR3 loop spans 13 amino acids. The CDR3 protein is CASSPTGGNIQYF. CDR3 DNA: TGTGCCAGCTCACCTACGGGGGGAAACATTCAGTACTTC. Filled out from reference TRBV18 and TRBJ2-4, the complete variable domain reads NAGVMQNPRHLVRRRGQEARLRCSPMKGHSHVYWYRQLPEEGLKFMVYLQKENIIDESGMPKERFSAEFPKEGPSILRIQQVVRGDSAAYFCASSPTGGNIQYFGAGTRLSVL.

The chain recombines TRBV9 with TRBJ1-3; 9 positions agree with TRBD1. Per germline, CDR1 SGDLS and CDR2 YYNGEE. V was pared by 2 bases and J by 6 bases, with 9 bases of the junction left unmatched. CDR3 length equals 16 residues. The CDR3 DNA is TGTGCCAGCAGCGTTTCCGCGACAGGGGGGGAAAACACCATATATTTT. It yields the protein CASSVSATGGENTIYF.

V gene TRBV4-1 combines with J gene TRBJ2-5; 8 bases are a match to TRBD2. The CDR3 extends over 14 amino acids. The germline V gene has CDR1 MGHRA and CDR2 YSYEKL. Trimming took 4 bases from V and 0 from J; bases not matched to a gene: 1. As DNA, the CDR3 is TGCGCCAGCAGCCTAGCGGGGAACCAAGAGACCCAGTACTTC. This codes for CASSLAGNQETQYF.

The chain recombines TRBV5-6 with TRBJ2-2; a weak D match, TRBD2 (7 bases). The germline V gene has CDR1 SGHDT and CDR2 YYEEEE. The V and J ends lost 4 bases and 0 bases respectively, with 16 bases between them. The CDR3 runs 17 residues. DNA of the CDR3: TGTGCCAGCAGCCCCCTGGGAGGGGGGGCGAACACCGGGGAGCTGTTTTTT. Its translation is CASSPLGGGANTGELFF.

This clone was counted once. V and J are TRBV7-7 and TRBJ2-5, with 8 bases matching TRBD2. V trimming: 5 bases; J trimming: 7 bases; junction bases outside the gene matches: 12. This CDR3 spans 15 amino acids. The V gene's germline CDR1 is SSHAT and CDR2 FNYEAQ (reference sequence). The CDR3 loop reads CASSAQFGGAGTQYF. The CDR3 nucleotides are TGTGCCAGCAGCGCGCAATTCGGGGGGGCTGGGACCCAGTACTTC.

The gene calls are TRBV20-1 and TRBJ2-5; 10 bases align to TRBD1. Trimming removed 3 bases from V and 4 bases from J; junction bases left unmatched: 8. The CDR3 consists of 15 residues. Germline V lookup: CDR1 DFQATT, CDR2 SNEGSKA (reference sequence). The DNA of the CDR3 is TGCAGTGCTAGTCCGGGACAGGGGTTGTTAGAGACCCAGTACTTC. This gives the protein CSASPGQGLLETQYF.

The chain links TRBV19 to TRBJ1-1; the match to TRBD1 covers 8 bases. This CDR3 is built from 13 residues. Trimming took 5 bases from V and 8 from J; bases not matched to a gene: 7. Germline V gives CDR1 LNHDA, CDR2 SQIVND (reference sequence). This CDR3 reads CASSLDRGMEAFF. The CDR3 nucleotides read TGTGCCAGTAGTCTCGACAGGGGAATGGAAGCTTTCTTT.

V is TRBV7-9 and J is TRBJ1-5, with 7 positions matching TRBD1. Germline-derived CDR1 and CDR2 are SEHNR and FQNEAQ (reference sequence). This CDR3 is 17 amino acids long. V dropped 3 bases and J dropped 1; count of bases not matched to a gene: 9. CDR3 sequence reads: CASSLGDRAWSNQPQHF. The DNA for the CDR3 is TGTGCCAGCAGCTTGGGCGACAGGGCCTGGAGCAATCAGCCCCAGCATTTT.

V usage is TRBV25-1 and J usage is TRBJ2-5, with 9 bases that match TRBD2. The CDR3 extends over 16 amino acids. With V trimmed by 2 bases and J by 4 bases, 8 bases remained unmatched. Germline CDR1 and CDR2: MGHDK and SYGVNS. The CDR3 sequence: CASSELGGGAPETQYF. The DNA for the CDR3 is TGTGCCAGCAGTGAACTTGGCGGGGGGGCCCCAGAGACCCAGTACTTC.

J is TRBJ1-1 and V is TRBV12-5; 8 bases line up with TRBD1. V was pared by 2 bases and J by 1 base, with 9 bases of the junction left unmatched. CDR1 and CDR2 (germline): LGHNT, FRNRAP. The CDR3 sequence is 17 residues long. CDR3 amino acids: CASGLPRQGITNTEAFF. The CDR3 region has the DNA TGTGCTAGTGGTTTGCCCCGACAGGGGATAACGAACACTGAAGCTTTCTTT.

The chain links TRBV19 to TRBJ1-2, with 7 bases aligning to TRBD1. CDR3 length: 14 residues. J gave up 13 bases and V 5 bases, and 16 bases lay outside the gene matches. Germline CDR1 is LNHDA and CDR2 is SQIVND (reference sequence). The CDR3 loop reads CASSPKSQGQAATF. The CDR3 bases are TGTGCCAGTAGTCCGAAATCTCAAGGACAGGCTGCCACCTTC. Together with reference TRBV19 and TRBJ1-2, the CDR3 gives the full variable domain: DGGITQSPKYLFRKEGQNVTLSCEQNLNHDAMYWYRQDPGQGLRLIYYSQIVNDFQKGDIAEGYSVSREKKESFPLTVTSAQKNPTAFYLCASSPKSQGQAATFGSGTRLTVV.

This rearrangement joins TRBV5-1 to TRBJ1-2, with a tentative D call TRBD1 (5 bases). Trimming shortened V by 0 bases and J by 6 bases, and 9 bases separated the two germline ends. Per germline, CDR1 SGHRS and CDR2 YFSETQ. The CDR3 is 13 amino acids. CDR3 sequence: CASSLEGDNGYTF. CDR3 sequence (DNA): TGCGCCAGCAGCTTGGAAGGGGATAATGGCTACACCTTC.